These T cell receptor beta chains were read from a single sample in a study of T cell responses to AZD1222 COVID-19 vaccine. The assay was immunoSEQ multiplex PCR, and TCRdb's table has in-frame clones only and misses some. The profile covers around 180,000 clones, with 94% appearing a single time and roughly 9.2% taken by the ten largest. The sequenced sample was peripheral blood, obtained on day 0 of AZD1222 vaccination. Receptors were obtained from an adult in good health. The CDR3 runs from the conserved cysteine through the conserved F or W. Fields, in order: V gene, J gene, clone size, D gene, CDR3 protein, CDR3 DNA. A D gene is named only where the DNA matches it firmly. The size of a clone is reported for some rows only, either as once, few or many, or as a class for expanded clones.

>TRBV5-1|TRBJ2-2|once|.
CASSLVTGNTGELFF
TGCGCCAGCAGCTTGGTTACGGGGAACACCGGGGAGCTGTTTTTT
>TRBV5-1|TRBJ2-5|.|.
CASSLGALGETQYF
TGCGCCAGCAGCCTCGGGGCCCTGGGGGAGACCCAGTACTTC
>TRBV7-9|TRBJ2-1|.|TRBD1
CASSLATPQGAGYNEQFF
TGTGCCAGCAGCTTAGCGACGCCCCAGGGGGCTGGTTACAATGAGCAGTTCTTC
>TRBV3-1/TRBV3-2|TRBJ2-7|.|.
CASSQVRGQEQYF
TGTGCCAGCAGCCAAGTACGGGGGCAGGAGCAGTACTTC
>TRBV28|TRBJ2-7|.|TRBD2
CASSSPLTSAHYEQYF
TGTGCCAGCAGTTCCCCCCTGACTAGCGCCCATTACGAGCAGTACTTC
>TRBV5-4|TRBJ2-5|.|TRBD2
CASSFRLAGGRETQYF
TGTGCCAGCAGCTTTCGGCTAGCGGGGGGACGAGAGACCCAGTACTTC
>TRBV5-1|TRBJ1-2|.|TRBD1
CASRPDRDYGYTF
TGCGCCAGCCGACCAGACAGGGACTATGGCTACACCTTC
>TRBV7-2|TRBJ2-3|.|.
CASQEVRTDTDTQYF
TGTGCCAGCCAGGAGGTTCGGACGGACACAGATACGCAGTATTTT
>TRBV5-6|TRBJ2-7|.|TRBD1
CASSLYQQGSEQYF
TGTGCCAGCAGCTTATACCAACAGGGGTCCGAGCAGTACTTC
>TRBV7-2|TRBJ1-6|once|.
CASRYAMSDSSNSPLHF
TGTGCCAGCAGATACGCTATGTCGGACTCGTCGAATTCACCCCTCCACTTT
>TRBV30|TRBJ1-1|.|.
CAWSPSPGAVSEAFF
TGTGCCTGGAGTCCCTCTCCTGGGGCGGTCAGTGAAGCTTTCTTT
>TRBV27|TRBJ1-5|.|TRBD1
CASSLSRGGYQPQHF
TGTGCCAGCAGTTTATCCAGGGGGGGTTATCAGCCCCAGCATTTT
>TRBV5-4|TRBJ2-7|.|.
CASSLWGQPSYEQYF
TGTGCCAGCAGCTTGTGGGGACAACCCTCCTACGAGCAGTACTTC
>TRBV19|TRBJ1-1|.|.
CASSMSGLNTEAFF
TGTGCCAGTAGTATGTCAGGGCTTAACACTGAAGCTTTCTTT
>TRBV4-2|TRBJ2-3|.|.
CASSHSSTDTQYF
TGTGCCAGCAGCCATTCAAGCACAGATACGCAGTATTTT
>TRBV11-2|TRBJ2-4|.|TRBD1
CASSLTDRARTKNIQYF
TGTGCCAGCAGCCTAACGGACAGGGCTAGGACCAAAAACATTCAGTACTTC
>TRBV14|TRBJ1-2|.|TRBD1
CASSQGQWEGYTF
TGTGCCAGCAGCCAGGGACAGTGGGAAGGCTACACCTTC
>TRBV28|TRBJ2-3|.|.
CASSQGGQSTDTQYF
TGTGCCAGTTCTCAGGGGGGCCAGTCCACAGATACGCAGTATTTT
>TRBV30|TRBJ2-1|.|TRBD1
CAWGPGQGFYNEQFF
TGTGCCTGGGGCCCGGGACAGGGATTCTACAATGAGCAGTTCTTC
>TRBV6-4|TRBJ2-1|.|.
CASSDSQGWGEQFF
TGTGCCAGCAGTGACTCTCAGGGCTGGGGTGAGCAGTTCTTC
>TRBV4-3|TRBJ2-2|.|.
CASSQDRTLGELFF
TGCGCCAGCAGCCAAGATCGTACTCTCGGGGAGCTGTTTTTT
>TRBV3-1/TRBV3-2|TRBJ1-1|.|.
CASSQGPGRYMNTEAFF
TGTGCCAGCAGCCAAGGGCCGGGACGGTACATGAACACTGAAGCTTTCTTT
>TRBV27|TRBJ2-7|.|TRBD2
CASSLLASGSIHEQYF
TGTGCCAGCAGTTTATTGGCTAGCGGGAGTATCCACGAGCAGTACTTC
>TRBV7-3|TRBJ2-3|.|TRBD1
CASSLTADRGDTQYF
TGTGCCAGCAGCTTAACGGCTGACAGGGGAGATACGCAGTATTTT
>TRBV5-1|TRBJ2-1|.|TRBD2
CASSLAGLAGDNEQFF
TGCGCCAGCAGCTTGGCCGGGCTAGCGGGGGACAATGAGCAGTTCTTC
>TRBV28|TRBJ2-2|.|TRBD2
CASGASGENTGELFF
TGTGCCAGCGGAGCTAGCGGTGAGAACACCGGGGAGCTGTTTTTT
>TRBV3-1/TRBV3-2|TRBJ2-7|.|.
CASSQGYEQYF
TGTGCCAGCAGCCAGGGGTACGAGCAGTACTTC
>TRBV28|TRBJ1-6|.|TRBD1
CASQDRSDSPLHF
TGTGCCAGCCAGGACAGGAGTGATTCACCCCTCCACTTT
>TRBV11-3|TRBJ1-1|.|TRBD1
CASSRDRDTEAFF
TGTGCCAGCAGCCGTGACAGGGACACTGAAGCTTTCTTT
>TRBV7-2|TRBJ2-1|.|TRBD2
CASSFQREGKQFF
TGTGCCAGCAGCTTCCAGCGGGAGGGTAAGCAGTTCTTC
>TRBV9|TRBJ2-7|.|TRBD2
CASSGTTGTSRDEQYF
TGTGCCAGCAGCGGAACCACCGGGACTAGCAGAGACGAGCAGTACTTC
>TRBV9|TRBJ2-1|.|.
CASSPHQRHNEQFF
TGTGCCAGCAGCCCCCACCAGCGGCACAATGAGCAGTTCTTC
>TRBV6-2/TRBV6-3|TRBJ1-1|.|.
CASSEYNFLNMNTEAFF
TGTGCCAGCAGTGAGTATAATTTCCTTAACATGAACACTGAAGCTTTCTTT
>TRBV16|TRBJ2-7|.|TRBD1
CASSLLRGQTYEQYF
TGTGCCAGCAGCCTTCTTAGGGGACAGACCTACGAGCAGTACTTC
>TRBV27|TRBJ2-1|once|TRBD2
CASSSTSGIIYNEQFF
TGTGCCAGCAGTTCCACTAGCGGGATTATCTACAATGAGCAGTTCTTC